Listed below are T cell receptor beta chains from one sample, sequenced in a study of metastatic and nonmetastatic thyroid tumors. TCRdb re-clonotyped the PCR reads via MiXCR. The data contain about 60,000 clones, 15% to 20% of them singletons. The sample was blood. These receptors all stem from a male donor with papillary thyroid cancer or a benign thyroid nodule (not recorded which). Some clones in this sample may be carry-over from other donors' samples. The CDR3 runs from the conserved cysteine through the conserved F or W. Each record gives: clone size, V gene, D gene, CDR3 length, J gene, CDR3 DNA, CDR3 protein. D genes are given only for firm matches. Clone size, where shown, is once, few, many, or a class for clones that have expanded.

.	TRBV6-1	TRBD2	16	TRBJ2-2	TGTGCCAGCAACAGTCTAGCGGGGTGGGGCACCTGGGAGCTGTTTTTT	CASNSLAGWGTWELFF
many	TRBV7-3	TRBD1	17	TRBJ1-3	TGTGCCAGCAGCTTAGGGATACAGGGGGCCGGTGGAAACACCATATATTTT	CASSLGIQGAGGNTIYF
.	TRBV30	TRBD1	13	TRBJ2-7	TGTGTCTGGGACAGGGTGGATTCCTACGAGCAGTACTTC	CVWDRVDSYEQYF
medium-sized	TRBV24-1	.	13	TRBJ2-2	TGTGCCACCAGTGATTCCCCCACCGGGGAGCTGTTTTTT	CATSDSPTGELFF
many	TRBV10-3	TRBD2	16	TRBJ2-5	TGTGCCATCAGTGACCCCGGGACTAGGGGACTAGAGACCCAGTACTTC	CAISDPGTRGLETQYF
many	TRBV12-3/TRBV12-4	.	15	TRBJ1-5	TGTGCCAGCAGTTTGTCGCAGGGGTCCATGAAGCCCCAGCATTTT	CASSLSQGSMKPQHF
.	TRBV11-1	TRBD2	18	TRBJ2-3	TGTGCCAGCAGCTTAGAAGGGTGGCTAGCGGGAGCGGGGGATACGCAGTATTTT	CASSLEGWLAGAGDTQYF
many	TRBV28	TRBD1	15	TRBJ1-5	TGTGCCAGCAGTTTATCCAGACAGGGTTGGCAGCCCCAGCATTTT	CASSLSRQGWQPQHF
many	TRBV6-1	.	14	TRBJ1-4	TGTGCCAGCAGTAAAGGACAGCTTAATGAAAAACTGTTTTTT	CASSKGQLNEKLFF
many	TRBV6-2/TRBV6-3	TRBD1	14	TRBJ1-1	TGTGCCAGCAGACTGACAGGGCTTCCCTCAGAAGCTTTCTTT	CASRLTGLPSEAFF